This TCR beta chain stems from a study of human T cells and chemical hapten exposure. Study-level background: Upper back patch tests used 0.01% DPC, scored after 6 days.

This CDR3 comprises 14 residues. Germline CDR1 MNHEY, CDR2 SVGAGI. Time point in this sample: pre-sensitization, week 0. As to treatment: therapeutic diphenylcyclopropenone sensitization with weekly scalp DPC. General study points: A positive correlation with patch test score was shown by PT1 expanded TCR counts. Donors had alopecia, so their immune response may differ from healthy people's. Compared with pre-sensitization or healthy control sets, expanded TCRs clustered more.

Details on this clonotype: Its antigen remains unknown. A much larger clone sits a single nucleotide away, making a read error possible.

TCRdb reanalysed the RACE reads using MiXCR and keeps one entry per CDR3 protein. The sample has around 120,000 distinct CDR3 sequences, less than 15% seen once. The clonotype comes from a woman in her late teens or twenties with alopecia areata. Some clones in this sample may be carry-over from other donors' samples. J is TRBJ1-2 and V is TRBV6-5, with TRBD1 matching 8 bases. Sequenced material: whole blood, taken in connection with sensitization to the hapten diphenylcyclopropenone (DPC). The CDR3 DNA reads as TGTGTCAGCAAAGAGACAGGGGAGGACTATGGCTACACCTTC. Translating gives CVSKETGEDYGYTF.